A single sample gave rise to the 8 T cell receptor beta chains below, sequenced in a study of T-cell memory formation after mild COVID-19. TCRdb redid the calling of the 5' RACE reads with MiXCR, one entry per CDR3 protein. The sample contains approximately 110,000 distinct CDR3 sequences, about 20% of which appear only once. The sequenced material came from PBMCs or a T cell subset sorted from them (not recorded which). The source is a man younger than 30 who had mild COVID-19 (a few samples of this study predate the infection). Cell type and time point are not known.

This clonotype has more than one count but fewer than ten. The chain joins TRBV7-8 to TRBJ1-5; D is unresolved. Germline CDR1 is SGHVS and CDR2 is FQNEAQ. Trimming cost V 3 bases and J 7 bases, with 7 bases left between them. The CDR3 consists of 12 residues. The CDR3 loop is CASSFPPQPQHF. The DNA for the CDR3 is TGTGCCAGCAGCTTTCCTCCGCAGCCCCAGCATTTT.

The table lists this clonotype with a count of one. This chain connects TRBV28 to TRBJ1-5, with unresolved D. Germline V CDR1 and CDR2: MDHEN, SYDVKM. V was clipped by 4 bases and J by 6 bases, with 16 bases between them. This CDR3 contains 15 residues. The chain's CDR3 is CASSSQIGYTQPQHF. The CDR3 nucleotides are TGTGCCAGCAGTTCCCAAATCGGGTACACTCAGCCCCAGCATTTT.

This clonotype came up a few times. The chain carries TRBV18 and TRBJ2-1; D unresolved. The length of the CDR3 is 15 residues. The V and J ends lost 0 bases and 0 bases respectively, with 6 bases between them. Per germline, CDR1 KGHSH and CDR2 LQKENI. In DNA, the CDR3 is TGTGCCAGCTCACCACCGTATAGCTCCTACAATGAGCAGTTCTTC. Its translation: CASSPPYSSYNEQFF.

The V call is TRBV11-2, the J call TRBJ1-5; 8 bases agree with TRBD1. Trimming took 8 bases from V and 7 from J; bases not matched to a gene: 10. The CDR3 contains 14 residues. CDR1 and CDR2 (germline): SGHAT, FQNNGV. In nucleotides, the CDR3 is TGTGCCAGCGGACAGGGACCCATAAACCAGCCCCAGCATTTT. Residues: CASGQGPINQPQHF.

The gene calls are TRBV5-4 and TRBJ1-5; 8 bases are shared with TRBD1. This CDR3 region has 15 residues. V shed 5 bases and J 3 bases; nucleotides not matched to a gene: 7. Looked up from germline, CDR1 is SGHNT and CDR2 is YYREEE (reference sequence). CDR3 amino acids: CASSSGQGINQPQHF. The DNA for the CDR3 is TGTGCCAGCAGTTCCGGACAGGGCATCAATCAGCCCCAGCATTTT. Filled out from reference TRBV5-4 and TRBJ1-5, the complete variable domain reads ETGVTQSPTHLIKTRGQQVTLRCSSQSGHNTVSWYQQALGQGPQFIFQYYREEENGRGNFPPRFSGLQFPNYSSELNVNALELDDSALYLCASSSGQGINQPQHFGDGTRLSIL.

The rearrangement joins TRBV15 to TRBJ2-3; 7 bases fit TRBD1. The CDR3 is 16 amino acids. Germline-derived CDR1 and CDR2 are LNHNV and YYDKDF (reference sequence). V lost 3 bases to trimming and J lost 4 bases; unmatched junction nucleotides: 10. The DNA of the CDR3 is TGTGCCACCAGCAGTTTTGAGGGGGCTGAGGCAGATACGCAGTATTTT. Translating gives CATSSFEGAEADTQYF.

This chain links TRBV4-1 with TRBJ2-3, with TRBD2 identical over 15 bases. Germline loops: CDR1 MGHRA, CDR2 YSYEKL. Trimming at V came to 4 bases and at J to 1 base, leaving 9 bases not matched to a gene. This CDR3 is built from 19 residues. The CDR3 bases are TGCGCCAGCAGCCCGACCGGACTAGCGGGGGGGCTGGGCACAGATACGCAGTATTTT. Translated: CASSPTGLAGGLGTDTQYF.

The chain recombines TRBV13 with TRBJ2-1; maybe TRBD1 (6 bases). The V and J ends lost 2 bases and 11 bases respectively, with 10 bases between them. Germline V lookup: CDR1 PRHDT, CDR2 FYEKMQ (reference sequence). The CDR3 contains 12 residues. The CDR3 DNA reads TGTGCCAGCAGCTTAAGAGGGGACAAGCAGTTCTTC. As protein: CASSLRGDKQFF.